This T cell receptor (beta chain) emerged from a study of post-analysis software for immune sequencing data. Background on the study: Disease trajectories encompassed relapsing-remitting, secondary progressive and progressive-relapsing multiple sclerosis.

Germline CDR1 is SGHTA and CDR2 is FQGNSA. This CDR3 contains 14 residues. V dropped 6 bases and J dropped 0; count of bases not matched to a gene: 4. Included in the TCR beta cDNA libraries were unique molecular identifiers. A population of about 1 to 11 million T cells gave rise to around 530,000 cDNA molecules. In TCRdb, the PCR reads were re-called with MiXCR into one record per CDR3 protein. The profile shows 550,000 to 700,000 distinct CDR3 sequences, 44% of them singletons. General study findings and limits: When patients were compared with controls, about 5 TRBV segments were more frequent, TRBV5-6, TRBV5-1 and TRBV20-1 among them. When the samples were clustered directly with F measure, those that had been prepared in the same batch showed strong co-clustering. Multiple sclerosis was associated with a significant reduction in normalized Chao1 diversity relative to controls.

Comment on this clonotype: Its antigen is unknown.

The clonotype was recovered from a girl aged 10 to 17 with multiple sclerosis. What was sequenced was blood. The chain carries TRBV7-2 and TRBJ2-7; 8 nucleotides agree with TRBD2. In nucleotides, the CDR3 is TGTGCCAGCAGGGAGGGGACTAGCTCCTACGAGCAGTACTTC. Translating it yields CASREGTSSYEQYF.